This paragraph covers one TCR beta chain sequence. This sample stems from a study of CD8 T cells in Susac syndrome. Reverse transcription of about 0.45 to 1 ug RNA was performed with random hexamers. An immunoSEQ multiplex PCR amplified TCR beta CDR3 over 54 Vbeta and 13 Jbeta. TCRdb reanalysed the immunoSEQ multiplex PCR reads using MiXCR and keeps one entry per CDR3 protein. The data hold 100,000 to 150,000 distinct CDR3 sequences, with 80% observed a single time. The sequenced target, TCR beta, came from blood CD8+ and CD4+ T cells. Isolation of CD8+ and CD4+ T cells was performed negatively, whereas enrichment of TEMRA cells was done by FACS. The V gene's germline CDR1 is KGHSH and CDR2 LQKENI. Trimming removed 6 bases from V and 4 bases from J, with 12 bases in between. CDR3 length: 13 residues.

The sequencing sample was made of CD8+ T cells from PBMCs. V and J are TRBV18 and TRBJ1-1; D unclear. This TCR was recovered from a human donor with multiple sclerosis. The CDR3 nucleotides read TGTGCCAGCTCCGTCGGGGAACGCACTGAAGCTTTCTTT. Its translation: CASSVGERTEAFF.